These 22 T cell receptor beta chains were all obtained from the same sample, sequenced in a study of CD8 T cells in ankylosing spondylitis. TCRdb re-analysed the 5' RACE reads in MiXCR, keeping a single row per CDR3 protein. Found here are about 36,000 distinct CDR3 sequences, around 10% of them singletons; the top ten hold 20% to 25%. The sample comprised synovial fluid, either unsorted or a sorted T cell fraction (not recorded which). The receptors stem from a male donor with ankylosing spondylitis.

There are a few counts of this clonotype. The chain employs TRBV7-7 and TRBJ2-7, with 9 bases matching TRBD1. With 5 bases clipped from V and 5 bases from J, the junction kept 13 bases outside the gene matches. Germline V lookup: CDR1 SSHAT, CDR2 FNYEAQ (reference sequence). CDR3 length: 16 amino acids. In DNA form, the CDR3 reads TGTGCCAGCAGCATGGAACCGGGACAGGGTAGGAACGAGCAGTACTTC. Translated, it gives CASSMEPGQGRNEQYF.

This clonotype was counted many times. The gene calls are TRBV7-3 and TRBJ2-5; D is uncertain. This CDR3 spans 13 amino acids. V was cut by 3 bases and J by 3 bases, with 8 bases left in between. Germline V CDR1 and CDR2: SGHTA, FQGTGA. In nucleotides, the CDR3 is TGTGCCAGCAGCTTTCTTCCGAAAGAGACCCAGTACTTC. Its protein is CASSFLPKETQYF.

The rearrangement links TRBV3-1 to TRBJ2-1, with 7 bases identical to TRBD2. This CDR3 region has 19 residues. With V trimmed by 1 base and J by 7 bases, 19 bases remained unmatched. CDR1 and CDR2 from the germline V gene are LGHDT and YNNKEL (reference sequence). The DNA of the CDR3 is TGTGCCAGCAGCCAAGTGTGGGGTACCGGGACTACGACGGGGAATGAGCAGTTCTTC. This gives the protein CASSQVWGTGTTTGNEQFF.

This clonotype was observed a handful of times. The V call is TRBV12-3 or TRBV12-4, the J call TRBJ1-1; no definite D call. There are 13 residues in the CDR3. V lost 4 bases to trimming and J lost 1 base, with 7 bases between them. The CDR3 bases are TGTGCCAGCAGTTACGGGCAGAACACTGAAGCTTTCTTT. Translated, it gives CASSYGQNTEAFF.

This rearrangement joins TRBV12-3 or TRBV12-4 to TRBJ2-3, with no clear D. Trimming shortened V by 8 bases and J by 6 bases, and 12 bases separated the two germline ends. The CDR3 consists of 12 residues. The CDR3 nucleotides read TGTGCCAGCGGACGGGCGGCGGATACGCAGTATTTT. Protein sequence: CASGRAADTQYF.

This chain uses TRBV10-3 with TRBJ1-4, with 11 nucleotides matching TRBD1. Trimming at V came to 3 bases and at J to 6 bases, leaving 3 bases not matched to a gene. The germline V gene has CDR1 ENHRY and CDR2 SYGVKD. The CDR3 runs 15 residues. CDR3 residues: CAISEPGQGDEKLFF. Written as DNA, the CDR3 is TGTGCCATCAGTGAACCGGGACAGGGGGATGAAAAACTGTTTTTT.

This clonotype was detected only a few times. V usage is TRBV28 and J usage is TRBJ2-1; weak D call: TRBD1 (5 bases). The CDR3 loop spans 13 amino acids. The V gene lost 7 bases and the J gene lost 4 bases, with 11 bases spanning the gap. Germline V gene lookup returns CDR1 MDHEN and CDR2 SYDVKM. The CDR3 nucleotides read TGTGCCAGCAAGATAGACAGTTACAATGAGCAGTTCTTC. It is translated as CASKIDSYNEQFF.

The chain recombines TRBV9 with TRBJ2-3; D is possibly TRBD1 or TRBD2 (5 bases each). The CDR3 extends over 17 amino acids. Trimming took 0 bases from V and 3 from J, leaving 17 bases between them. Germline assignment: CDR1 SGDLS and CDR2 YYNGEE. The CDR3 region has the DNA TGTGCCAGCAGCGTAGGAAACGGGGCCCGGGTGACAGATACGCAGTATTTT. Its translation is CASSVGNGARVTDTQYF.

This clonotype has only one observation. J is TRBJ1-5 and V is TRBV20-1; 7 bases are a match to TRBD1. The CDR3 is made up of 16 amino acids. Germline trimming cut 0 bases from V and 0 bases from J; bases unmatched to any gene: 5. Germline CDR1 reads DFQATT; CDR2 reads SNEGSKA (reference sequence). DNA for the CDR3: TGCAGTGCTAGAGATCCGACAGGGTCTAGCAATCAGCCCCAGCATTTT. As protein: CSARDPTGSSNQPQHF.

The gene calls are TRBV6-5 and TRBJ2-5, with TRBD1 matching over 9 bases. Germline V CDR1 and CDR2: MNHEY, SVGAGI. The CDR3 is made up of 15 amino acids. V shed 2 bases and J 3 bases; nucleotides not matched to a gene: 4. In DNA form, the CDR3 reads TGTGCCAGCAGTTACCCCGGGACAGGGAAAGAGACCCAGTACTTC. This codes for CASSYPGTGKETQYF.

In its sample, this clonotype was seen a few times. The chain is built from TRBV10-1 and TRBJ2-1, with 9 bases identical to TRBD1. After removal of 4 bases from V and 8 bases from J, the junction contained 9 bases not matched to a gene. Germline V CDR1 and CDR2: WNHNN, SYGVQD (reference sequence). CDR3 length equals 15 residues. DNA for the CDR3: TGCGCCAGCAGTGCTACCGGGACAGGGAGCTATGAGCAGTTCTTC. Residues: CASSATGTGSYEQFF.

This clonotype has a count of ten or more. This chain connects TRBV7-8 to TRBJ1-4; D is unclear. Trimming took 5 bases from V and 2 from J, leaving 12 bases between them. CDR1 and CDR2 from the germline V gene are SGHVS and FQNEAQ. The CDR3 is 15 amino acids. CDR3 loop: CASSINTQTNEKLFF. In DNA form, the CDR3 reads TGTGCCAGCAGCATCAACACGCAGACTAATGAAAAACTGTTTTTT.

The chain has TRBV30 and TRBJ2-2, with a weak D call TRBD1 (6 bases). Germline-derived CDR1 and CDR2 are GTSNPN and SVGIG (reference sequence). V gave up 3 bases and J gave up 7 bases, with 21 bases separating them. CDR3 length: 16 residues. CDR3 coding DNA: TGTGCCTGGAGGGCCGGGGTGGGGGCTATTGGCGGGGAGCTGTTTTTT. Amino acid sequence: CAWRAGVGAIGGELFF.

The genes are TRBV5-1 and TRBJ2-1; D not resolved. CDR3 length: 15 amino acids. Germline CDR1 reads SGHRS; CDR2 reads YFSETQ. V gave up 0 bases and J gave up 0 bases, with 7 bases separating them. CDR3 residues: CASSLGSFSYNEQFF. In DNA, the CDR3 is TGCGCCAGCAGCTTGGGGAGTTTCTCCTACAATGAGCAGTTCTTC.

This clonotype is deemed medium-sized. The chain employs TRBV20-1 and TRBJ2-7; D is ambiguous. Between the trimmed V and J ends, which lost 6 bases and 2 bases, there was a span of 14 bases. In germline, CDR1 is DFQATT, CDR2 SNEGSKA (reference sequence). The CDR3 is made up of 13 amino acids. CDR3 bases: TGCAGTGCGGGGTTGGAGCCGGCCTACGAGCAGTACTTC. This codes for CSAGLEPAYEQYF.

A few counts support this clonotype. This chain uses TRBV3-1 with TRBJ2-3; D gene uncertain. Trimming removed 1 base at V and 2 bases at J, with 10 bases between. This CDR3 comprises 15 residues. The germline CDR1 and CDR2 sequences are LGHDT and YNNKEL (reference sequence). The CDR3 DNA sequence: TGTGCCAGCAGCCAAGTGGCAGGTTTCACAGATACGCAGTATTTT. This codes for CASSQVAGFTDTQYF.

This clonotype occurred many times. This chain links TRBV21-1 with TRBJ1-1. TRBV21-1 is termed a pseudogene. This CDR3 has 14 amino acids. The CDR3 is CASSPVEENTEAFF. The CDR3 nucleotides are TGTGCCAGCAGCCCGGTCGAAGAGAACACTGAAGCTTTCTTT.

The sample holds many counts of this clonotype. This chain joins TRBV24-1 and TRBJ2-3; TRBD1 agrees at 9 bases. CDR1 KGHDR and CDR2 SFDVKD come from the germline V gene. This CDR3 region has 18 residues. J was trimmed by 3 bases and V by 3 bases; bases with no gene match: 12. The CDR3 DNA reads as TGTGCCACCAGTGATCGACTTATGGACAGGGGAGGGACAGATACGCAGTATTTT. Amino acid sequence: CATSDRLMDRGGTDTQYF.

This chain connects TRBV11-2 to TRBJ2-1; possible D gene TRBD1, 6 bases. CDR3 length: 18 amino acids. With 5 bases removed from V and 5 bases from J, the gap between germline ends came to 25 bases. Germline V gene lookup returns CDR1 SGHAT and CDR2 FQNNGV. CDR3 loop: CASSPHYRQVVLNNEQFF. For the CDR3, the DNA is TGTGCCAGCAGCCCGCACTATCGACAGGTGGTACTGAACAATGAGCAGTTCTTC. Complete variable domain (other parts from reference TRBV11-2 and TRBJ2-1): EAGVAQSPRYKIIEKRQSVAFWCNPISGHATLYWYQQILGQGPKLLIQFQNNGVVDDSQLPKDRFSAERLKGVDSTLKIQPAKLEDSAVYLCASSPHYRQVVLNNEQFFGPGTRLTVL.

This clonotype showed up just a few times. The V gene is TRBV6-5, the J gene TRBJ1-4, with D hard to call. The V gene lost 0 bases and the J gene lost 8 bases, with 16 bases spanning the gap. This CDR3 region has 16 residues. Germline CDR1 MNHEY, CDR2 SVGAGI. The CDR3 is CASSYSDWTETEKLFF. In DNA, the CDR3 is TGTGCCAGCAGTTACTCGGACTGGACCGAGACAGAAAAACTGTTTTTT.

This clonotype was found many times. This rearrangement joins TRBV13 to TRBJ2-7; D possibly corresponds to TRBD2 (5 bases). The germline CDR1 and CDR2 sequences are PRHDT and FYEKMQ (reference sequence). The V end was cut by 0 bases, the J end by 6 bases, with 12 bases between. This CDR3 has 14 residues. CDR3 in DNA: TGTGCCAGCAGCTTAGGGGCCGGGGATCCCGAGCAGTACTTC. Translating gives CASSLGAGDPEQYF.

This clonotype appeared a single time. This sequence joins TRBV6-2 or TRBV6-3 and TRBJ1-5, with D maybe TRBD1 (6 bases). Looked up from germline, CDR1 is MNHEY and CDR2 is SVGEGT. This CDR3 spans 13 amino acids. The V gene lost 10 bases and the J gene lost 4 bases, with 14 bases spanning the gap. The CDR3 here is CANEEGGNQPQHF. The CDR3 nucleotides read TGTGCCAACGAGGAAGGGGGGAATCAGCCCCAGCATTTT.